Below, 20 T cell receptor beta chains from the same sample are listed, as sequenced in a study of breast tumors, draining lymph nodes, adjacent tissues. TCRdb re-derived calls from the multiplex PCR reads in MiXCR, one entry per CDR3 protein. Of 200,000 to 300,000 distinct CDR3 sequences listed, 30% are singletons. Axillary draining lymph nodes of breast cancer patients supplied the node samples. The source material was axillary lymph node tissue. The receptor source for this set is a female donor with breast cancer. Some clones in this sample may be carry-over from other donors' samples.

This clonotype was counted ten times or more. The V gene is TRBV15, the J gene TRBJ2-5, with D perhaps being TRBD1 or TRBD2 (5 bases each). V lost 3 bases, J lost 4 bases, and 9 bases lay in between. Germline loops: CDR1 LNHNV, CDR2 YYDKDF (reference sequence). The CDR3 runs 13 residues. The CDR3 region is CATSRGVGETQYF. CDR3 nucleotides: TGTGCCACCAGCAGGGGGGTCGGAGAGACCCAGTACTTC.

This clonotype was recorded at least ten times. J is TRBJ2-5 and V is TRBV6-5, with D possibly TRBD1 on 5 matching bases. This CDR3 has 11 residues. Germline CDR1 and CDR2: MNHEY and SVGAGI. The ends were cut back, 7 bases at V and 4 bases at J, with 7 bases in the middle. In DNA form, the CDR3 reads TGTGCCAGCAAGGGGTCAGAGACCCAGTACTTC. It specifies CASKGSETQYF.

As to this clonotype: A single base separates this from a much larger clone, so it may be a read error. The CDR3 end shows no conserved phenylalanine or tryptophan, and so a read error is likely. The V and J genes are TRBV20-1 and TRBJ2-7; D is ambiguous. This CDR3 is built from 10 residues. In germline, CDR1 is DFQATT, CDR2 SNEGSKA (reference sequence). Trimming removed 3 bases at V and 6 bases at J, with 6 bases between. CDR3 DNA: TGCAGTGCTAGGGACGTCGAGCAGTACTCC. Encoded protein: CSARDVEQYS.

Details on this clonotype: It may be a read error: a sequence one base away is much more abundant. The chain combines TRBV6-5 with TRBJ2-5; 7 positions agree with TRBD2. The V gene end was trimmed by 2 bases and the J gene end by 7 bases; junction bases not matched to a gene: 7. There are 14 residues in the CDR3. The V gene's germline CDR1 is MNHEY and CDR2 SVGAGI. CDR3 DNA sequence: TGTGCCAGCAGTTACGGAGCGGGAAGGCGGACCCAGTACTTC. Protein product: CASSYGAGRRTQYF.

With regard to this clonotype: Possible read error: a much larger clone is one base away. The J gene is TRBJ1-5, the V gene TRBV6-5; D is undetermined. Per germline, CDR1 MNHEY and CDR2 SVGAGI. The CDR3 has 13 amino acids. The V and J ends lost 5 bases and 7 bases respectively, with 12 bases between them. CDR3 sequence: CASSHESSQPQHF. CDR3 sequence (DNA): TGTGCCAGCAGTCACGAGTCTAGCCAGCCCCAGCATTTT.

In this sample, this clonotype turned up many times. V gene TRBV20-1 combines with J gene TRBJ2-3; possibly TRBD1 or TRBD2 for D (5 bases each). The CDR3 consists of 11 residues. Trimming took 6 bases from V and 6 from J, leaving 10 bases between them. Germline V gene data show CDR1 as DFQATT and CDR2 as SNEGSKA (reference sequence). CDR3 sequence: CSAKWGDTQYF. The CDR3 DNA reads TGCAGTGCGAAATGGGGGGATACGCAGTATTTT.

There are many counts of this clonotype. The chain recombines TRBV6-6 with TRBJ2-7; the D gene is possibly TRBD1 (6 bases). The ends were cut back, 2 bases at V and 0 bases at J, with 14 bases in the middle. Germline assignment: CDR1 MNHNY and CDR2 SVGAGI (reference sequence). This CDR3 spans 16 amino acids. The CDR3 nucleotides read TGTGCCAGCAGTTACGGGGGAGAGGGGGACTCCTACGAGCAGTACTTC. Protein product: CASSYGGEGDSYEQYF.

This clonotype was recorded at least ten times. The chain links TRBV29-1 to TRBJ2-5; 9 bases map to TRBD2. In germline, CDR1 is SQVTM, CDR2 ANQGSEA. J was trimmed by 2 bases and V by 2 bases; bases with no gene match: 3. The CDR3 loop spans 14 amino acids. The CDR3 DNA reads TGCAGCGTTGAACTAGCGGGACTACAAGAGACCCAGTACTTC. This translates into CSVELAGLQETQYF.

Turning to this clonotype: A much larger clone lies a single base off, so this may be a read error. This chain links TRBV11-2 with TRBJ2-7; no clear D. The CDR3 is 13 amino acids. Germline V gives CDR1 SGHAT, CDR2 FQNNGV. Between the trimmed V and J ends, which lost 5 bases and 0 bases, there was a span of 8 bases. CDR3: CASSLNPSYEQYF. The CDR3 DNA follows: TGTGCCAGCAGCCTTAATCCCTCCTACGAGCAGTACTTC.

The table lists this clonotype with a few counts. With a much larger clone just one base away, this may be a read error. In DNA form, the CDR3 reads TGCAGTGCCCTCCTTCCCGGGACAGGGGACGAGCAGTACTTC. The encoded protein is CSALLPGTGDEQYF. This rearrangement joins TRBV20-1 to TRBJ2-7, with 10 bases fitting TRBD1. This CDR3 has 14 amino acids. The germline V gene encodes CDR1 DFQATT and CDR2 SNEGSKA (reference sequence). V shed 6 bases and J 5 bases; nucleotides not matched to a gene: 10.

Ten or more counts support this clonotype. The chain combines TRBV20-1 with TRBJ2-1, with 15 bases lining up with TRBD2. This CDR3 region has 16 residues. Germline V gene data show CDR1 as DFQATT and CDR2 as SNEGSKA (reference sequence). The V gene end was trimmed by 5 bases and the J gene end by 7 bases; junction bases not matched to a gene: 9. The CDR3 bases are TGCAGTGCTTGGACTAGCGGGAGGGCCGATAGGAATGAGCAGTTCTTC. This sequence encodes CSAWTSGRADRNEQFF.

This clonotype was observed at least ten times. V and J are TRBV7-2 and TRBJ1-2; D gene uncertain. The V end lost 2 bases, the J end lost 2 bases, and 9 bases lay between the germline ends. CDR3 length: 14 residues. Germline V CDR1 and CDR2: SGHTA, FQGNSA. The CDR3 here is CASSLRAVNYGYTF. In DNA form, the CDR3 reads TGTGCCAGCAGCTTACGTGCGGTAAACTATGGCTACACCTTC.

This clonotype was recorded many times. The rearrangement joins TRBV3-1 to TRBJ2-3; no clear D gene. V lost 0 bases, J lost 8 bases, and 12 bases lay in between. The CDR3 sequence is 14 residues long. Germline V gene lookup returns CDR1 LGHDT and CDR2 YNNKEL (reference sequence). The CDR3 here is CASSQDFSTGTQYF. The CDR3, as DNA: TGTGCCAGCAGCCAAGATTTCAGCACCGGTACGCAGTATTTT.

In this sample, this clonotype turned up many times. V is TRBV6-1 and J is TRBJ2-7, with 10 bases that match TRBD1. V was pared by 5 bases and J by 4 bases, with 5 bases of the junction left unmatched. Germline CDR1 and CDR2: MNHNS and SASEGT. The CDR3 is 14 amino acids. CDR3 nucleotides: TGTGCCAGCAGTACCGACAGGGGGCAGTACGAGCAGTACTTC. Translation gives CASSTDRGQYEQYF.

This clonotype was recorded at least ten times. This rearrangement joins TRBV10-1 to TRBJ2-3; D is uncertain. Trimming took off 2 bases at V and 2 bases at J, with 11 bases between the two ends. Germline CDR1 WNHNN, CDR2 SYGVQD (reference sequence). This CDR3 spans 15 amino acids. CDR3 loop: CASSEGQLNTDTQYF. CDR3 coding DNA: TGCGCCAGCAGTGAGGGGCAGCTTAACACAGATACGCAGTATTTT.

Notes on this clonotype: Likely a read error: the CDR3 ends without its conserved phenylalanine or tryptophan. It is unclear where the CDR3 begins or ends on the DNA, so no DNA is shown, and the CDR3 is as TCRdb lists it. The chain has TRBV7-3 and TRBJ1-6. The V gene's germline CDR1 is SGHTA and CDR2 FQGTGA. The CDR3 comprises 14 residues, both ends counted. The CDR3 sequence is CASSLVEGASPPHL.

This clonotype was seen more than once but under ten times. The rearrangement joins TRBV18 to TRBJ2-5, with 7 bases fitting TRBD2. Unmatched junction bases numbered 11, after V lost 3 bases and J lost 4 bases. Per the germline V gene, CDR1 is KGHSH and CDR2 is LQKENI. CDR3 length equals 16 residues. CDR3 nucleotides: TGTGCCAGCTCACCTGGCCTAGCGGAGCTTGGAGAGACCCAGTACTTC. This sequence encodes CASSPGLAELGETQYF.

This clonotype was recorded many times. The chain recombines TRBV5-1 with TRBJ1-4; 9 bases fit TRBD1. Per germline, CDR1 SGHRS and CDR2 YFSETQ. J was trimmed by 7 bases and V by 3 bases; bases with no gene match: 4. The CDR3 covers 14 residues. The CDR3 DNA reads TGCGCCAGCAGCTGGGGACAGGGAGGTGAAAAACTGTTTTTT. It specifies CASSWGQGGEKLFF. The full variable domain, in which reference TRBV5-1 and TRBJ1-4 provide the parts outside the CDR3, is KAGVTQTPRYLIKTRGQQVTLSCSPISGHRSVSWYQQTPGQGLQFLFEYFSETQRNKGNFPGRFSGRQFSNSRSEMNVSTLELGDSALYLCASSWGQGGEKLFFGSGTQLSVL.

The sample holds many counts of this clonotype. V is TRBV6-1 and J is TRBJ1-6, with TRBD1 matching 7 bases. The CDR3 spans 15 residues. Germline V gene lookup returns CDR1 MNHNS and CDR2 SASEGT. The V gene end was trimmed by 4 bases and the J gene end by 6 bases; junction bases not matched to a gene: 6. The DNA of the CDR3 is TGTGCCAGCAGTGGGGGGCAGGGGGTTAATTCACCCCTCCACTTT. Encoded protein: CASSGGQGVNSPLHF.

The genes are TRBV7-3 and TRBJ2-5; 10 nucleotides match TRBD1. Germline values: CDR1 SGHTA, CDR2 FQGTGA. The junction had 6 bases not matched to a gene; V was cut back by 3 bases and J by 5 bases. CDR3 size: 15 residues. This CDR3 is CASSFPWTGGETQYF. DNA for the CDR3: TGTGCCAGCAGCTTTCCATGGACAGGGGGTGAGACCCAGTACTTC.